This T cell receptor (beta chain) was sequenced for a study of T and B cells in COVID-19 patients. On the study more broadly: Critical illness requiring mechanical ventilation or extracorporeal membrane oxygenation affected about 55% of the roughly 20 active-infection patients.

Each TRB amplification used roughly 220-550 ng of genomic DNA from blood. This clonotype was counted between two and nine times. CDR3 length: 14 residues. Germline CDR1 and CDR2: MNHEY and SMNVEV (reference sequence). The germline V and J ends were trimmed by 3 bases and 6 bases, with 12 bases remaining between them. Multiplex PCR with BIOMED2 TRB-A/B primer pools amplified TRB rearrangements. TCRdb reanalysed the multiplex PCR reads using MiXCR and keeps one entry per CDR3 protein. The profile shows 5,300 or so distinct CDR3 sequences, about 28% of them singletons. The V gene is TRBV27, the J gene TRBJ1-5; D perhaps matches TRBD1 (6 bases). The receptor was isolated from a human donor with active COVID-19. The donor label of this sample is uncertain. Sequencing was carried out using blood. CDR3 in amino acids: CASSFGQGSQPQHF. In nucleotides, the CDR3 is TGTGCCAGCAGTTTCGGCCAGGGGAGTCAGCCCCAGCATTTT.